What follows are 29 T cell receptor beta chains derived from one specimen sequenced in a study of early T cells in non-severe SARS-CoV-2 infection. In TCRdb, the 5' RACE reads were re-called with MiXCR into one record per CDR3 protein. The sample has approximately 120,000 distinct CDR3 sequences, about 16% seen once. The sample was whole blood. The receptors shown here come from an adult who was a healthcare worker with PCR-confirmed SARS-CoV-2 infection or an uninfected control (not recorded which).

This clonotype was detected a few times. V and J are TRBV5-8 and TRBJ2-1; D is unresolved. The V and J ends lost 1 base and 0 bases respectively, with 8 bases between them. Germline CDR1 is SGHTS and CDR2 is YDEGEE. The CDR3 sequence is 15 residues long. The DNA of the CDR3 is TGTGCCAGCAGCTTGAGGCCAAGCTCCTACAATGAGCAGTTCTTC. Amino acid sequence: CASSLRPSSYNEQFF.

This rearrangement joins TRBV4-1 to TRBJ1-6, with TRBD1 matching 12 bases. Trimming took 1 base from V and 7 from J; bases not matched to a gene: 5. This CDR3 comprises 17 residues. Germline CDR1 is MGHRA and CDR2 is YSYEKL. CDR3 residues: CASSQGGQGASNSPLHF. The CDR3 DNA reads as TGCGCCAGCAGCCAAGGGGGACAGGGGGCGTCGAATTCACCCCTCCACTTT.

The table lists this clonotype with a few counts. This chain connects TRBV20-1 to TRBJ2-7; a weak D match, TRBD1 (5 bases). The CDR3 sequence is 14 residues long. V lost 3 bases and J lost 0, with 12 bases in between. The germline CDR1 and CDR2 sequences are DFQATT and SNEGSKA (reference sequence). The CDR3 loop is CSASPGPSSYEQYF. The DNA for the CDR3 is TGCAGTGCTAGTCCAGGGCCCAGCTCCTACGAGCAGTACTTC.

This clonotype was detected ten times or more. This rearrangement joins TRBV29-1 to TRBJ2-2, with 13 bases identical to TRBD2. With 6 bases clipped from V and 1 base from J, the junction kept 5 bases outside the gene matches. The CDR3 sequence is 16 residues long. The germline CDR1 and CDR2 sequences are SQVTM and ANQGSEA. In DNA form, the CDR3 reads TGCAGCGTCGCCGGACTAGCGGGGGTGAACACCGGGGAGCTGTTTTTT. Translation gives CSVAGLAGVNTGELFF.

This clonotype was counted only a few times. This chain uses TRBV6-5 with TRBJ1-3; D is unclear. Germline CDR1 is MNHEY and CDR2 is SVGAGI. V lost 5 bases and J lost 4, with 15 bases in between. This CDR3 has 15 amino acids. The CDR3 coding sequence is TGTGCCAGCAGTCAGCAGGCGGCGAGAGGAAACACCATATATTTT. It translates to CASSQQAARGNTIYF.

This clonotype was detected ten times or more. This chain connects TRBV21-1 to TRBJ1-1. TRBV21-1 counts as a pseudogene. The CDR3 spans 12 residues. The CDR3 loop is CASMTVNTEAFF. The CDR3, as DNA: TGTGCCAGCATGACTGTGAACACTGAAGCTTTCTTT.

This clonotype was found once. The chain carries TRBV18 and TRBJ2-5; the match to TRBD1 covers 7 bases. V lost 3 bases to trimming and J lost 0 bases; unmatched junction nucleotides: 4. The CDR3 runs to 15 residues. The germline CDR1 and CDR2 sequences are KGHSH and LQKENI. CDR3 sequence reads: CASSPATGYQETQYF. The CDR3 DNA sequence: TGTGCCAGCTCACCGGCGACAGGGTACCAAGAGACCCAGTACTTC. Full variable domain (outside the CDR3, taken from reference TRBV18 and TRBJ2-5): NAGVMQNPRHLVRRRGQEARLRCSPMKGHSHVYWYRQLPEEGLKFMVYLQKENIIDESGMPKERFSAEFPKEGPSILRIQQVVRGDSAAYFCASSPATGYQETQYFGPGTRLLVL.

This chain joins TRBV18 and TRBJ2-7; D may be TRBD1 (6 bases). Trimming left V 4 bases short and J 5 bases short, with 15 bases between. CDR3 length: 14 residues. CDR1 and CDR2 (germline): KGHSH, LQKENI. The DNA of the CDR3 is TGTGCCAGCTCACAATTAGTCAGGGGCCACGAGCAGTACTTC. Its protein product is CASSQLVRGHEQYF.

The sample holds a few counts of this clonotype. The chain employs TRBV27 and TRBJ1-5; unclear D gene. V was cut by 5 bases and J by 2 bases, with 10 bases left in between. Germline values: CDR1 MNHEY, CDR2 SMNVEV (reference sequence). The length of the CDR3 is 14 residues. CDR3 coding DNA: TGTGCCAGCAGTGGCCGTGGGGGCAATCAGCCCCAGCATTTT. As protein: CASSGRGGNQPQHF.

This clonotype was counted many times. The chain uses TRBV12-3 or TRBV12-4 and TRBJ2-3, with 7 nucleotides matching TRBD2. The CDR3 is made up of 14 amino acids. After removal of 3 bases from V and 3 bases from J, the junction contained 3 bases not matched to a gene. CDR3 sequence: CASSFSGGTDTQYF. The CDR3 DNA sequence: TGTGCCAGCAGTTTTTCCGGGGGGACAGATACGCAGTATTTT.

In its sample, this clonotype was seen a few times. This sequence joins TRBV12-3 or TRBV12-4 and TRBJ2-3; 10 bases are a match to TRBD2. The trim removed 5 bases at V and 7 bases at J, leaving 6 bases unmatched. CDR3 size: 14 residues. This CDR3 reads CASSPSGGAHTQYF. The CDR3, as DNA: TGTGCCAGCAGTCCCAGCGGGGGGGCCCATACGCAGTATTTT.

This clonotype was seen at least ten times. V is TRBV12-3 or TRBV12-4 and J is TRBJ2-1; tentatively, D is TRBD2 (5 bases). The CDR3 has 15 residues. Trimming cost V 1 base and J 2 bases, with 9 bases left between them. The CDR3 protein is CASSLGRDTYNEQFF. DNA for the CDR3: TGTGCCAGCAGTTTAGGACGGGATACCTACAATGAGCAGTTCTTC.

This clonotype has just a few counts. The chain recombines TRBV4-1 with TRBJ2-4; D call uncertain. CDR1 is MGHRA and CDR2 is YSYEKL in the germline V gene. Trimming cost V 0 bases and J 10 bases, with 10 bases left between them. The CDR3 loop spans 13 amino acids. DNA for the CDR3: TGCGCCAGCAGCCAAGATCGCCATGGTATTCAGTACTTC. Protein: CASSQDRHGIQYF.

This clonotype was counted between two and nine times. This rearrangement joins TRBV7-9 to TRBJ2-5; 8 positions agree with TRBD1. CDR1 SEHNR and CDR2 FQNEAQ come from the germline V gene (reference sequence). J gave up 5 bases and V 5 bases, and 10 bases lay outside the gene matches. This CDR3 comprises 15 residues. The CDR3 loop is CASSPYQGAVETQYF. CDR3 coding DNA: TGTGCCAGCAGCCCTTACCAGGGGGCGGTGGAGACCCAGTACTTC.

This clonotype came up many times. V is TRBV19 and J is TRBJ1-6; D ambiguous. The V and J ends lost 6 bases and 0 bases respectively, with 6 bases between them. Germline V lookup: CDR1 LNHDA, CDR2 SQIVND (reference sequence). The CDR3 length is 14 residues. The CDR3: CASSRSSYNSPLHF. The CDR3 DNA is TGTGCCAGTAGCCGTAGCTCCTATAATTCACCCCTCCACTTT.

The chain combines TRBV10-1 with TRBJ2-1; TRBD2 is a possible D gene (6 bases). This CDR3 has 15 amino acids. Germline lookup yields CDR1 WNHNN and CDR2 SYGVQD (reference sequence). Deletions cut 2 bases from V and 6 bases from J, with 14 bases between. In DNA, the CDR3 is TGCGCCAGCAGTGAGATCGGGGGAAGGATCAATGAGCAGTTCTTC. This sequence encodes CASSEIGGRINEQFF.

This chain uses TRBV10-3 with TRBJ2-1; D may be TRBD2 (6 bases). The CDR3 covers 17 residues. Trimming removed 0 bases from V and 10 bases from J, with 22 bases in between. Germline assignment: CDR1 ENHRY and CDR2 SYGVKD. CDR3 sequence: CAISESTSRWGEREQFF. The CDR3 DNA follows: TGTGCCATCAGTGAGTCGACTTCGCGTTGGGGGGAACGCGAGCAGTTCTTC.

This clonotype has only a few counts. The CDR3 spells CSARTSGIDTQYF. The DNA for the CDR3 is TGCAGTGCTCGGACTAGCGGAATAGATACGCAGTATTTT. The V call is TRBV20-1, the J call TRBJ2-3; 10 positions agree with TRBD2. Germline loops: CDR1 DFQATT, CDR2 SNEGSKA (reference sequence). This CDR3 has 13 residues. V dropped 5 bases and J dropped 5; count of bases not matched to a gene: 4.

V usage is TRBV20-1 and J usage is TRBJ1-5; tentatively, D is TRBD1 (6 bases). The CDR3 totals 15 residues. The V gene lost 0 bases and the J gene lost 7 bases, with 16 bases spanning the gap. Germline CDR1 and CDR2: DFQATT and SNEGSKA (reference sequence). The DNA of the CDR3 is TGCAGTGCTAGAGATTGGTTGGGGGGCGCGCAGCCCCAGCATTTT. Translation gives CSARDWLGGAQPQHF.

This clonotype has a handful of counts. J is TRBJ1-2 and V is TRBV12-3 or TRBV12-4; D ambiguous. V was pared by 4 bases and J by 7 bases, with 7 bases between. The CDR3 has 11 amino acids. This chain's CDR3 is CASSSGAGYTF. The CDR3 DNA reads TGTGCCAGCAGTTCTGGCGCTGGCTACACCTTC.

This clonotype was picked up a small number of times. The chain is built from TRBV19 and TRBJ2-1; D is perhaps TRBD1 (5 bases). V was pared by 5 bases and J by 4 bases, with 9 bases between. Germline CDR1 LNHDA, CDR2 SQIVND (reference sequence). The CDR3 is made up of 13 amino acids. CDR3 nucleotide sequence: TGTGCCAGTAGTCCCGACAGATACAATGAGCAGTTCTTC. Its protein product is CASSPDRYNEQFF.

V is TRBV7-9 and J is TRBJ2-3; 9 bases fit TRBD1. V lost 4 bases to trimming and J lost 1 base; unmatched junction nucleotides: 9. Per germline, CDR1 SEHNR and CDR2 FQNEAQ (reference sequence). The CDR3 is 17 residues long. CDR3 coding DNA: TGTGCCAGCAGCTACGGGACAGGGACCGGAGGCACAGATACGCAGTATTTT. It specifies CASSYGTGTGGTDTQYF.

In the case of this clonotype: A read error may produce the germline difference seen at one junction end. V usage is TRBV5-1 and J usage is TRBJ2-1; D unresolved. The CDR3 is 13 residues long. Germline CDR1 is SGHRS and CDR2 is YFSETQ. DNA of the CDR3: TGCGCCAGCAGCTCCTACGTTTCCCGGGCCGATGTCTTC. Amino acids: CASSSYVSRADVF.

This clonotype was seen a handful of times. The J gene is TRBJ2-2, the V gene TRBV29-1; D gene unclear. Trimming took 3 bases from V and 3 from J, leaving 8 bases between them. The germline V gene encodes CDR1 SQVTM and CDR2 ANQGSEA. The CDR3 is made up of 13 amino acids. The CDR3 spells CSVDFGHTGELFF. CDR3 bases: TGCAGCGTTGATTTTGGGCACACCGGGGAGCTGTTTTTT.

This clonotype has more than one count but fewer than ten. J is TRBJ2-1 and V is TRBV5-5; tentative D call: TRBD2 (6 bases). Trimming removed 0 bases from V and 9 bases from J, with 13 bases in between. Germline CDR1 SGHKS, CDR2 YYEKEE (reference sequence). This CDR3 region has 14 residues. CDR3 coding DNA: TGTGCCAGCAGCTTGGCACCTCAGGGACTTGAGCAGTTCTTC. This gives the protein CASSLAPQGLEQFF.

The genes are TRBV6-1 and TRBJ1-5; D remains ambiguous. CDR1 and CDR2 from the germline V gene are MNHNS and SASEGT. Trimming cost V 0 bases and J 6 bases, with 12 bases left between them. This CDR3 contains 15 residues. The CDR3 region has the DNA TGTGCCAGCAGTGAAGCGCGGACCCCACGTCAGCCCCAGCATTTT. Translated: CASSEARTPRQPQHF.

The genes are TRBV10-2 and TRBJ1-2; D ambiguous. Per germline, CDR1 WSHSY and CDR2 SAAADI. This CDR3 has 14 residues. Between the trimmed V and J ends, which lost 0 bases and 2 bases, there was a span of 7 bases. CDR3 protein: CASSESGMNYGYTF. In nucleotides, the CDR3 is TGCGCCAGCAGTGAGTCTGGGATGAACTATGGCTACACCTTC.

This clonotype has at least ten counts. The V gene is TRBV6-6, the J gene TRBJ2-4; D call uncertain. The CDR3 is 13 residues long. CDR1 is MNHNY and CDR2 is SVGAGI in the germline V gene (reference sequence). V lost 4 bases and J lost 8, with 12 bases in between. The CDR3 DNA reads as TGTGCCAGCAGTTCCCCCCAGTCGGACATTCAGTACTTC. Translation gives CASSSPQSDIQYF.

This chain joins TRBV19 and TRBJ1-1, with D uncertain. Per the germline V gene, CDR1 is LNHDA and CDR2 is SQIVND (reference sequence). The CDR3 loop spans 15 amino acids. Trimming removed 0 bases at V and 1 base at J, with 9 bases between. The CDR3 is CASSIDRRQNTEAFF. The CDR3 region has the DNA TGTGCCAGTAGTATAGATCGACGGCAGAACACTGAAGCTTTCTTT.